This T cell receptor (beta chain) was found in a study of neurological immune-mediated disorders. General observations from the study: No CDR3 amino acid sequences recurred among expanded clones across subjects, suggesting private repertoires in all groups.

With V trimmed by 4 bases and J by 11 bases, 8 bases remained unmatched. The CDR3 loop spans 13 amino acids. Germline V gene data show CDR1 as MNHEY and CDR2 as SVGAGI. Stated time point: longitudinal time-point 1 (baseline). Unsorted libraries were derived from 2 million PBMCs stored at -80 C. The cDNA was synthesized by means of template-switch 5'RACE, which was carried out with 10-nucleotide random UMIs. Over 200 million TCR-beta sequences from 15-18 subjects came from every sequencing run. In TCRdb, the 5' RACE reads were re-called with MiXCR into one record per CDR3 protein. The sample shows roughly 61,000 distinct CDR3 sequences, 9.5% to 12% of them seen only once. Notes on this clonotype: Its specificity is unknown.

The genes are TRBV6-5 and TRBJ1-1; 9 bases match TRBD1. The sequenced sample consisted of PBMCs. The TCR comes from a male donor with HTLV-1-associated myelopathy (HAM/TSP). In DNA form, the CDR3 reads TGTGCCAGCAGTTCGGGACAGGGAGTTAAGGCTTTCTTT. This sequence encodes CASSSGQGVKAFF.